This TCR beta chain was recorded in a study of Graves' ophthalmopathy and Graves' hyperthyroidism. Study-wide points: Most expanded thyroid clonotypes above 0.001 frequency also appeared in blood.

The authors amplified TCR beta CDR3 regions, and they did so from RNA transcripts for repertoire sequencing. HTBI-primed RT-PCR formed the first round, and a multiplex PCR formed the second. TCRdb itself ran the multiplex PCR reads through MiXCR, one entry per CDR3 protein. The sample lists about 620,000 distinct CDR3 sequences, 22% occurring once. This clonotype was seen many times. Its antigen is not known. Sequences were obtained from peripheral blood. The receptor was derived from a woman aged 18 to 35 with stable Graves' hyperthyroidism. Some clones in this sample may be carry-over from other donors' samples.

The CDR3 spells CASSWGQAMNTEAFF. CDR3 nucleotide sequence: TGTGCCAGCAGCTGGGGACAGGCAATGAACACTGAAGCTTTCTTT. The chain links TRBV12-3 or TRBV12-4 to TRBJ1-1, with TRBD1 identical over 8 bases. The CDR3 contains 15 residues. Trimming took 6 bases from V and 0 from J; bases not matched to a gene: 6.